This T cell receptor (beta chain) was documented in a study of shared clonotypes between healthy human individuals. Study results and limitations: Naive CD4 clonotypes overlapped across several donors at 4.5% to 5.5%.

As to this clone: Its matching antigen is unknown.

The method was immunoSEQ multiplex PCR; TCRdb's version includes in-frame clones alone and lacks a portion of them. The sample yields millions of clones, over 90% seen once. The CDR3 has 14 residues. Trimming left V 2 bases short and J 7 bases short, with 15 bases between. Germline CDR1 and CDR2: SGHRS and YFSETQ. The chain recombines TRBV5-1 with TRBJ1-2, with D perhaps matching TRBD1 (5 bases). The receptor comes from a man aged 18-30 years in good health. Some clones in this sample may be carry-over from other donors' samples. Sequencing used naive CD4+ T cells from PBMCs. The subset here: CD45RA+ positively selected. The CDR3 DNA reads as TGCGCCAGCAGCTTCGGAGGGACCATGGGTGGCTACACCTTC. Encoded protein: CASSFGGTMGGYTF.